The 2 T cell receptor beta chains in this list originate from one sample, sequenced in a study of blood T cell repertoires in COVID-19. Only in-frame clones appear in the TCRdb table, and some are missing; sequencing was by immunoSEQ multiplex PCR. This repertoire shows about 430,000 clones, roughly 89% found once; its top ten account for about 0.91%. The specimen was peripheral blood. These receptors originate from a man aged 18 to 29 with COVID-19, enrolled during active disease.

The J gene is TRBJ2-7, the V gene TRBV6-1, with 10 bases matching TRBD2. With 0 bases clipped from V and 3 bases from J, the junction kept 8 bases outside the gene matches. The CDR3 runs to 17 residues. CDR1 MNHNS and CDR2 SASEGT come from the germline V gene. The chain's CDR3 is CASSEASGRFSGYEQYF. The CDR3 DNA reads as TGTGCCAGCAGTGAAGCTAGCGGGAGGTTCAGTGGCTACGAGCAGTACTTC.

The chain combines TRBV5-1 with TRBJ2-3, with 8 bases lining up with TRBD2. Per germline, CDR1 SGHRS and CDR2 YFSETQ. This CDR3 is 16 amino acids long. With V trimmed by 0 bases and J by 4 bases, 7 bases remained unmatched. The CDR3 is CASSLVTGGAADTQYF. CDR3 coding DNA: TGCGCCAGCAGCTTGGTAACCGGGGGGGCCGCAGATACGCAGTATTTT.